This T cell receptor (beta chain) originates from a study of blood T cell repertoires in COVID-19. Study-wide context: Samples of COVID-19 (acute and convalescent) were obtained from the United States, Italy and Spain. The cDNA or gDNA used as material had been derived from T cells, B-cell-depleted T cells, or PBMCs.

Trimming pared 3 bases from V and 7 bases from J, leaving 15 bases between. The CDR3 runs 14 residues. Germline V lookup: CDR1 MDHEN, CDR2 SYDVKM. In the source study's methods: Amplification of reference gene primers was used by the study to estimate nucleated cell counts. Using immunoSEQ multiplex PCR, the repertoire was profiled, and TCRdb retains in-frame clones only, with some absent. Clone size and the V and J calls come from that table; the DNA yielded D and trimming. Here the sample spans some 330,000 clones, 88% being singletons. The sequencing sample was made of peripheral blood. The V gene is TRBV28, the J gene TRBJ1-2; weak D call: TRBD1 (5 bases). The receptor comes from a woman in her forties or fifties with active or convalescent COVID-19. The CDR3: CASSFSRQLGGYTF. In DNA, the CDR3 is TGTGCCAGCAGTTTCTCGCGACAGTTGGGTGGCTACACCTTC.